The clone carrying this TCR beta chain was recorded a few times. Its target is not known. The V and J ends lost 5 bases and 0 bases respectively, with 11 bases between them. The CDR3 totals 15 residues. The germline V gene encodes CDR1 SNHLY and CDR2 FYNNEI. Reverse primers in the TRAC or TRBC constant regions drove separate semi-nested PCRs for TCRalpha and TCRbeta. TCRdb redid the calling of the 5' RACE reads with MiXCR, one entry per CDR3 protein. The sample contains several thousand distinct CDR3 sequences, about 24% of which appear only once. This sample was taken from a study of T cells generated in artificial thymic organoids. General study findings and limits: Organoid-derived CD8 single positive T cells showed physiological TCR clonotype diversity.

Organoids aggregated human HSPCs with DLL1-transduced murine MS5 stromal cells. Residual T cells were removed by FACS sorting CD34+CD3- progenitor cells before seeding the organoids. Sorted CD3+TCRalphabeta+CD8 single positive cells from organoids and thymus were used for RNA. The V gene is TRBV2, the J gene TRBJ2-1, with D possibly matching TRBD2 (6 bases). The specimen sequenced was naive CD8+ T cells grown in artificial thymic organoids from cord blood stem and progenitor cells. Subset reported: CD3+TCRalphabeta+CD8SP T cells; for blood, CD45RO-CCR7+ naive CD8+ T cells. This sequence originates from a human donor who gave cord blood stem cells for thymic organoid culture, a cardiac surgery patient who gave postnatal thymus, or a blood donor (not recorded which). This chain's CDR3 is CASSTDYGSYNEQFF. CDR3 nucleotide sequence: TGTGCCAGCAGTACGGACTACGGCTCCTACAATGAGCAGTTCTTC.